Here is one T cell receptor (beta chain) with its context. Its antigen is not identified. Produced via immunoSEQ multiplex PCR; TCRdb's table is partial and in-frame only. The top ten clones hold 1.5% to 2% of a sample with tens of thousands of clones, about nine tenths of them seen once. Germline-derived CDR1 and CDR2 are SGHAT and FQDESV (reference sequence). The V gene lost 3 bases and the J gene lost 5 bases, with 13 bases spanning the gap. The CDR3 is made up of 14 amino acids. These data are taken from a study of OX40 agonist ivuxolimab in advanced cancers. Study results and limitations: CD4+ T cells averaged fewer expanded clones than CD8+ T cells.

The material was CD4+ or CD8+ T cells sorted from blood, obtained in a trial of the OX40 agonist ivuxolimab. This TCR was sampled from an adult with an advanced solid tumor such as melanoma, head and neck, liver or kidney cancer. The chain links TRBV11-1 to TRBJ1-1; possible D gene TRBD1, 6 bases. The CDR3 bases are TGTGCCAGCAGCTTTACGGGGGCGAGGACTGAAGCTTTCTTT. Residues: CASSFTGARTEAFF.